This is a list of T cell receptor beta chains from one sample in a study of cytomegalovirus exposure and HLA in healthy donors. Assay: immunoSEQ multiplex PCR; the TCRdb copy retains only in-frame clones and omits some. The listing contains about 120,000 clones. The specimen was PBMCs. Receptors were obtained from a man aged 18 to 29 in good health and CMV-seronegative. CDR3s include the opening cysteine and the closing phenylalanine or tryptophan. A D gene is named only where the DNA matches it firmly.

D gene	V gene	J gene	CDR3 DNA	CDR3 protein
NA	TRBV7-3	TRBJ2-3	TGTGCCAGCAGCTTTGGGTCGGGAACCACAGATACGCAGTATTTT	CASSFGSGTTDTQYF
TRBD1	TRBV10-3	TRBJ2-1	TGTGCCACCCACCTTAACCCCCCAGGGGGTGAGCAGTTCTTC	CATHLNPPGGEQFF
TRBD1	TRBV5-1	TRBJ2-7	TGCGCCAGCAGCCCCCCGGGACAGGGTAGCTCCTACGAGCAGTACTTC	CASSPPGQGSSYEQYF
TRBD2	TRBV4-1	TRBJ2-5	TGCGCCAGCAGCCCTCAACTAGCGACTACCCGAGAGACCCAGTACTTC	CASSPQLATTRETQYF
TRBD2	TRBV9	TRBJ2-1	TGTGCCAGCAGCGCCCAACTTGACAGCGGGAGGATTTACAATGAGCAGTTCTTC	CASSAQLDSGRIYNEQFF
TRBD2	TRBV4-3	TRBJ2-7	TGCGCCAGCAGCCAAGTAGCGGGGCCCACTAGGGAGCAGTACTTC	CASSQVAGPTREQYF
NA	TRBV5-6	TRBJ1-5	TGTGCCAGCAGCTTGGCCCAACTCCAGCCCCAGCATTTT	CASSLAQLQPQHF
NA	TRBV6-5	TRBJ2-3	TGTGCCACGGAGGGGAGTTCAGGAGATACGCAGTATTTT	CATEGSSGDTQYF
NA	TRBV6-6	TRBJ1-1	TGTGCCAGCAGCTCCTCAAGGGGCAGCCACACTGAAGCTTTCTTT	CASSSSRGSHTEAFF
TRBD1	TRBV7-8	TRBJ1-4	TGTGCCAGCAGCTTAGCGGGGACAGGGGGTGTAGGAAAGGATGAAAAACTGTTTTTT	CASSLAGTGGVGKDEKLFF
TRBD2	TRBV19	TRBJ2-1	TGTGCCAGTAGTCGAGTAGCGGGATACAATGAGCAGTTCTTC	CASSRVAGYNEQFF
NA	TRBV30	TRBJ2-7	TGTGCCTGGGGGGGAGGAGGCTGGCAGTACTTC	CAWGGGGWQYF
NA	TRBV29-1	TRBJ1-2	TGCAGCGTTGAAATTCAGCGCAACGGCTACACCTTC	CSVEIQRNGYTF
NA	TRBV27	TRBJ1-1	TGTGCCAGCAGTTTATATGAGGCAAACACTGAAGCTTTCTTT	CASSLYEANTEAFF
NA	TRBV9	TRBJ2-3	TGTGCCAGCAGCGTACGCTCCGCTAGGGGGAGTGATACGCAGTATTTT	CASSVRSARGSDTQYF
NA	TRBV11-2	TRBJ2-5	TGTGCCAGCAGCTTAGTACTTGCTAGCCAAGAGACCCAGTACTTC	CASSLVLASQETQYF
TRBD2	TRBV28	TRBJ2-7	TGTGCCAGCAGTTCTCCCGGGACTAGCGGGCAGAGAGAGCAGTACTTC	CASSSPGTSGQREQYF
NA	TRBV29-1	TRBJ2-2	TGCAGCGTGATGACAGGGAGGTCCGGGGAGCTGTTTTTT	CSVMTGRSGELFF
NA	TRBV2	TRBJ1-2	TGTGCCAGTGCTCTTGGTGGCGGCTACACCTTC	CASALGGGYTF